The 5 T cell receptor beta chains below all came from one sample that was sequenced in a study of cytomegalovirus exposure and HLA in healthy donors. In the PCR, 60 Vbeta and 13 Jbeta primers were used. TCRdb's copy holds only in-frame clones and misses some; the assay was immunoSEQ multiplex PCR. Altogether some 160,000 clones are present, over 80% being singletons, with the ten largest covering around 1.4%. Input material: PBMCs. The receptors come from a young woman in good health and CMV-seronegative.

The V call is TRBV11-3, the J call TRBJ2-1, with 8 nucleotides matching TRBD1. With V trimmed by 5 bases and J by 3 bases, 12 bases remained unmatched. This CDR3 region has 17 residues. CDR1 SGHNT and CDR2 YENEEA come from the germline V gene. CDR3 region: CASSRRGIQGGYNEQFF. The CDR3 nucleotides read TGTGCCAGCAGCCGCCGGGGGATACAGGGGGGCTACAATGAGCAGTTCTTC.

The chain carries TRBV30 and TRBJ1-5; 9 bases match TRBD1. V gave up 1 base and J gave up 4 bases; unmatched junction bases: 5. CDR1 and CDR2 (germline): GTSNPN, SVGIG (reference sequence). This CDR3 contains 15 residues. The CDR3 loop reads CAWSAGQGRNQPQHF. The CDR3 region has the DNA TGTGCCTGGAGTGCGGGACAGGGCAGGAATCAGCCCCAGCATTTT. Drawing the rest from reference TRBV30 and TRBJ1-5, the complete variable domain is SQTIHQWPATLVQPVGSPLSLECTVEGTSNPNLYWYRQAAGRGLQLLFYSVGIGQISSEVPQNLSASRPQDRQFILSSKKLLLSDSGFYLCAWSAGQGRNQPQHFGDGTRLSIL.

The chain joins TRBV6-1 to TRBJ2-1, with 9 nucleotides matching TRBD2. Germline V gene data show CDR1 as MNHNS and CDR2 as SASEGT. This CDR3 region has 15 residues. V shed 3 bases and J 8 bases; nucleotides not matched to a gene: 8. CDR3 nucleotide sequence: TGTGCCAGCAGTGAGGGCGGGGGGGCTCCTGATGAGCAGTTCTTC. Its translation: CASSEGGGAPDEQFF.

This clone was observed a single time. The chain recombines TRBV7-2 with TRBJ1-1; no clear D. Trimming removed 5 bases at V and 0 bases at J, with 10 bases between. The CDR3 extends over 14 amino acids. Germline lookup yields CDR1 SGHTA and CDR2 FQGNSA. The DNA of the CDR3 is TGTGCCAGCAGCCCCGGGTCTCTGAACACTGAAGCTTTCTTT. It specifies CASSPGSLNTEAFF. Full variable domain (outside the CDR3, taken from reference TRBV7-2 and TRBJ1-1): GAGVSQSPSNKVTEKGKDVELRCDPISGHTALYWYRQSLGQGLEFLIYFQGNSAPDKSGLPSDRFSAERTGGSVSTLTIQRTQQEDSAVYLCASSPGSLNTEAFFGQGTRLTVV.

This rearrangement joins TRBV5-1 to TRBJ1-3; D is uncertain. V was clipped by 0 bases and J by 1 base, with 11 bases between them. This CDR3 contains 16 residues. Germline CDR1 reads SGHRS; CDR2 reads YFSETQ. The CDR3: CASSLGEGTSGNTIYF. CDR3 nucleotides: TGCGCCAGCAGCTTGGGTGAGGGCACGTCTGGAAACACCATATATTTT.